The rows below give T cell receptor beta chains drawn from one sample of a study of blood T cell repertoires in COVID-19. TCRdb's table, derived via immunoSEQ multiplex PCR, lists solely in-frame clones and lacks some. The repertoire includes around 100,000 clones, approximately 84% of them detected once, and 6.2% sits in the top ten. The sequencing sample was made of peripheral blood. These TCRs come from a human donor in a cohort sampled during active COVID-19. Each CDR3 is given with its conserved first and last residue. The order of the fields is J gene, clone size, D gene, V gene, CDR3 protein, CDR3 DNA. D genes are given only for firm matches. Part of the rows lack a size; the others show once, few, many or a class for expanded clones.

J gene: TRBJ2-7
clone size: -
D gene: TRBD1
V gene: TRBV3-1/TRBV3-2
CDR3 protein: CASSQAPGGDEQYF
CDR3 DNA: TGTGCCAGCAGCCAAGCGCCAGGGGGCGACGAGCAGTACTTC

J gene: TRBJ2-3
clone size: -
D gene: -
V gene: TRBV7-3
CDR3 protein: CASSPGEGGDTQYF
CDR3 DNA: TGTGCCAGCAGCCCGGGAGAGGGTGGCGATACGCAGTATTTT

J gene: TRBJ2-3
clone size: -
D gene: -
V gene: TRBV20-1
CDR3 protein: CSASVGGATDTQYF
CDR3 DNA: TGCAGTGCTAGTGTGGGGGGGGCCACAGATACGCAGTATTTT

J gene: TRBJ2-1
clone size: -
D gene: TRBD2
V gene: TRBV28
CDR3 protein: CASTGLAGGLSYNEQFF
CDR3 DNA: TGTGCCAGCACGGGACTAGCGGGAGGGCTTTCCTACAATGAGCAGTTCTTC

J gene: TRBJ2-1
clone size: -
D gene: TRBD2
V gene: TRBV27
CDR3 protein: CASSLLAGGAYNEQFF
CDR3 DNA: TGTGCCAGCAGTTTATTAGCGGGAGGGGCTTACAATGAGCAGTTCTTC

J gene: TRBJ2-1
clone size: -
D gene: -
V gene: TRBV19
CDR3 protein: CASSIRTAYNEQFF
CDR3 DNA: TGTGCCAGTAGTATTAGGACAGCCTACAATGAGCAGTTCTTC

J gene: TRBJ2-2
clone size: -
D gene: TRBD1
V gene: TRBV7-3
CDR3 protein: CASSLNRGTGELFF
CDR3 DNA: TGTGCCAGCAGCCTCAACAGGGGTACCGGGGAGCTGTTTTTT

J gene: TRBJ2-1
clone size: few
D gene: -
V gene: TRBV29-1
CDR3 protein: CSVKDMPGEQFF
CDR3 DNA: TGCAGCGTTAAGGACATGCCGGGTGAGCAGTTCTTC

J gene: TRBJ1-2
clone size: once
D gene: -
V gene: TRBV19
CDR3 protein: CASSPRDGYGYTF
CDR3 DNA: TGTGCCAGTAGTCCGCGGGACGGCTATGGCTACACCTTC

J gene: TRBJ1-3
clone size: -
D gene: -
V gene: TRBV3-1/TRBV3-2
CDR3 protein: CASSQAPGHSGNTIYF
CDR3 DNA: TGTGCCAGCAGCCAAGCTCCAGGGCACTCTGGAAACACCATATATTTT

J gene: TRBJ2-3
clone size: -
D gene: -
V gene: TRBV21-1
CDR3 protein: CASSKAQGLADTQYF
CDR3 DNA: TGTGCCAGCAGCAAGGCCCAGGGGTTAGCAGATACGCAGTATTTT

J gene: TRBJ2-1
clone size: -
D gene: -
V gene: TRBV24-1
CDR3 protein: CATRVSAGNEQFF
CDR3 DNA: TGTGCCACCAGGGTGTCAGCGGGCAATGAGCAGTTCTTC

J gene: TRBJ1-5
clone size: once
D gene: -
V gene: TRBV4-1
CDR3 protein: CASSQDGGLGNQPQHF
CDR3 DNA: TGCGCCAGCAGCCAAGATGGAGGACTCGGCAATCAGCCCCAGCATTTT

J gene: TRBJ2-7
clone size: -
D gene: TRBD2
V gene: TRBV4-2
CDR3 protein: CASSHPWGLREQYF
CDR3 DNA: TGTGCCAGCAGCCATCCGTGGGGACTACGCGAGCAGTACTTC

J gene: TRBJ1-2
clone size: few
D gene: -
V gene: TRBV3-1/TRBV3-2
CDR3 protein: CASSLAGADGYTF
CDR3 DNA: TGTGCCAGCAGCCTGGCGGGGGCGGATGGCTACACCTTC

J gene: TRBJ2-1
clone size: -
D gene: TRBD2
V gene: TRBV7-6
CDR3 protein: CASSLDSSAGVFSYNEQFF
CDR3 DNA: TGTGCCAGCAGCTTGGACAGTTCAGCGGGAGTCTTCTCCTACAATGAGCAGTTCTTC

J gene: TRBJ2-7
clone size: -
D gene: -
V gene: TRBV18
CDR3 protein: CASSPQTSYEQYF
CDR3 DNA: TGTGCCAGCTCACCACAGACTTCTTACGAGCAGTACTTC

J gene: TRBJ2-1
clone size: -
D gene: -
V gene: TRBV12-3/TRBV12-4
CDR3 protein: CASSLWGDNEQFF
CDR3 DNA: TGTGCCAGCAGTTTGTGGGGGGACAATGAGCAGTTCTTC

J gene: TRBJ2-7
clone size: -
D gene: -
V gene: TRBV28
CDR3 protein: CASSGETISYEQYF
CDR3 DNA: TGTGCCAGCAGTGGGGAGACTATTTCCTACGAGCAGTACTTC

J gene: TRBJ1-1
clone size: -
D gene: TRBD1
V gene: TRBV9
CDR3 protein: CASSVEIGGMDTEAFF
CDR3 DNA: TGTGCCAGCAGCGTAGAAATAGGGGGCATGGACACTGAAGCTTTCTTT

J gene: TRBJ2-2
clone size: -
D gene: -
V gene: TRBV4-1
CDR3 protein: CASSQGGRGSGELFF
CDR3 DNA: TGCGCCAGCAGCCAAGGCGGCAGGGGTTCCGGGGAGCTGTTTTTT

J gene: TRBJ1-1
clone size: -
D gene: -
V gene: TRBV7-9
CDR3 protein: CASSLALGRMNTEAFF
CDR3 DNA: TGTGCCAGCAGCCTTGCACTAGGGCGGATGAACACTGAAGCTTTCTTT

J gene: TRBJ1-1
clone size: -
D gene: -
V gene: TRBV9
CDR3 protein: CASSVGVMNTEAFF
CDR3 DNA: TGTGCCAGCAGCGTAGGTGTTATGAACACTGAAGCTTTCTTT

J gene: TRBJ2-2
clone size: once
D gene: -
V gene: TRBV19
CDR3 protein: CASSIFGGADTGELFF
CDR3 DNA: TGTGCCAGTAGTATCTTTGGGGGCGCGGACACCGGGGAGCTGTTTTTT

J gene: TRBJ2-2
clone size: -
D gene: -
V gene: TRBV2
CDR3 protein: CASSEAQGSHLTGELFF
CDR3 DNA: TGTGCCAGCAGTGAGGCGCAGGGGTCCCACTTAACCGGGGAGCTGTTTTTT

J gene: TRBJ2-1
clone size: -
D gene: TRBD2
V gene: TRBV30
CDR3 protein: CAWGLAASYNEQFF
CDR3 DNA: TGTGCCTGGGGTCTAGCGGCATCATACAATGAGCAGTTCTTC

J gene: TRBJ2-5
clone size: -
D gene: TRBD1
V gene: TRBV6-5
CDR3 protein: CASRMTGIETQYF
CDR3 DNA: TGTGCCAGCAGGATGACAGGGATCGAGACCCAGTACTTC

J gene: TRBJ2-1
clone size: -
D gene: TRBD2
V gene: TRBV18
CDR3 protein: CASSPPAGGRRNEQFF
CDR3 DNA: TGTGCCAGCTCACCACCGGCGGGGGGGCGTCGCAATGAGCAGTTCTTC

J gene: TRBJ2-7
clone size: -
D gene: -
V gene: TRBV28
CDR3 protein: CASSAAGTEQYF
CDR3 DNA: TGTGCCAGCAGCGCCGCGGGGACCGAGCAGTACTTC

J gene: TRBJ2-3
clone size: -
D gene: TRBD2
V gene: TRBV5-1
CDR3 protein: CASGAGAGGPDTQYF
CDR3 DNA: TGCGCCAGCGGAGCTGGGGCGGGGGGGCCAGATACGCAGTATTTT

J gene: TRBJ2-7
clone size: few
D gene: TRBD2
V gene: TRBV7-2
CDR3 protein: CASSTSGGELWEQYF
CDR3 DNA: TGTGCCAGCAGCACTAGCGGGGGGGAATTGTGGGAGCAGTACTTC

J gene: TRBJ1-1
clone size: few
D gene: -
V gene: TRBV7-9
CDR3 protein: CASSLGGGRNTEAFF
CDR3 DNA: TGTGCCAGCAGCTTAGGGGGAGGCAGGAACACTGAAGCTTTCTTT

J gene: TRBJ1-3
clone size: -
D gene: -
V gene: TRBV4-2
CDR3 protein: CASSQDGGTGNTIYF
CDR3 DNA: TGTGCCAGCAGCCAAGACGGAGGGACGGGAAACACCATATATTTT

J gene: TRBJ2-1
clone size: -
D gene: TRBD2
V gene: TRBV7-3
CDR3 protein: CASSPDHPSGQSGEQFF
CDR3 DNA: TGTGCCAGCAGTCCTGACCACCCTAGCGGCCAAAGTGGTGAGCAGTTCTTC

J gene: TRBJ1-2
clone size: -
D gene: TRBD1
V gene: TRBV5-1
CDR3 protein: CASSLPTGNYGYTF
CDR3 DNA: TGCGCCAGCAGCTTGCCGACAGGGAACTATGGCTACACCTTC

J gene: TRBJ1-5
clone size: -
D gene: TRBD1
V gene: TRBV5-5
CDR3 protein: CATNSRVPQGFYQPQHF
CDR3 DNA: TGTGCCACCAACTCAAGGGTGCCACAGGGGTTCTATCAGCCCCAGCATTTT

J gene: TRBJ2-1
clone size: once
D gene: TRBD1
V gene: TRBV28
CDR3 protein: CASSQTGTEKRNEQFF
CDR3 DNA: TGTGCCAGCAGTCAAACCGGGACAGAAAAACGCAATGAGCAGTTCTTC

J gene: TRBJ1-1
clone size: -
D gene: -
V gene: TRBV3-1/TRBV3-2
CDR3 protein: CASSQGDGEAFF
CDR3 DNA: TGTGCCAGCAGCCAGGGCGACGGTGAAGCTTTCTTT

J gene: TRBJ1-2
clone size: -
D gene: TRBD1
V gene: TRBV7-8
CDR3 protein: CASSLRGDRLNYGYTF
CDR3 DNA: TGTGCCAGCAGCTTACGCGGGGACAGACTTAACTATGGCTACACCTTC

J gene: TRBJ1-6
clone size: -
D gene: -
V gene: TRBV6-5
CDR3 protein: CASSLQGPDNSPLHF
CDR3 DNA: TGTGCCAGCAGTTTGCAGGGTCCGGATAATTCACCCCTCCACTTT

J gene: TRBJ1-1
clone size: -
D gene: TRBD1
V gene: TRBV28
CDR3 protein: CASSSIGTGEFAEAFF
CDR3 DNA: TGTGCCAGCAGCAGCATCGGGACAGGGGAGTTCGCTGAAGCTTTCTTT

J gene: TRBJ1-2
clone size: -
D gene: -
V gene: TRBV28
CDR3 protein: CASSLGREDYGYTF
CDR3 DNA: TGTGCCAGCAGTTTGGGTAGGGAGGACTATGGCTACACCTTC

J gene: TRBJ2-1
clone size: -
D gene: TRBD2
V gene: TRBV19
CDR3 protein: CASSIDAAGTSGVNEQFF
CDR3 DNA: TGTGCCAGTAGTATAGATGCTGCCGGGACTAGCGGAGTCAATGAGCAGTTCTTC

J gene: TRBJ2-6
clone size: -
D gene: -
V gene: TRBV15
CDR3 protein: CATRDSGANVLTF
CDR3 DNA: TGTGCCACCCGGGACTCTGGGGCCAACGTCCTGACTTTC

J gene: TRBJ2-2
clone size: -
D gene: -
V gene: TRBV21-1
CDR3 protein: CASRGWRQSGGELFF
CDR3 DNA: TGTGCCAGCAGGGGGTGGAGGCAGTCGGGTGGGGAGCTGTTTTTT

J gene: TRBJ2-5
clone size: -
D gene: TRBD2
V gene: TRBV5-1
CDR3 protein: CASSETSGETQYF
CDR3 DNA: TGCGCCAGCAGCGAGACTAGCGGCGAGACCCAGTACTTC

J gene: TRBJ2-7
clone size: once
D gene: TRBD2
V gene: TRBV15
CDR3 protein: CATSRGGYEQYF
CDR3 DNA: TGTGCCACCAGCCGCGGGGGCTACGAGCAGTACTTC

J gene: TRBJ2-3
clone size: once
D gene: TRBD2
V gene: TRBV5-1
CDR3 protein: CASSLERGGSWGTDTQYF
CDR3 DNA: TGCGCCAGCAGCTTGGAACGGGGGGGTTCCTGGGGCACAGATACGCAGTATTTT

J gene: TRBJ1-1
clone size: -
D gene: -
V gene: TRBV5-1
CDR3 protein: CASSVQGDNTEAFF
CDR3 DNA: TGCGCCAGCAGCGTTCAGGGTGACAACACTGAAGCTTTCTTT

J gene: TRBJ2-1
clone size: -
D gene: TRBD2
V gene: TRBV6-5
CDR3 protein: CASSTSGIYNEQFF
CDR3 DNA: TGTGCCAGCAGTACTAGCGGCATCTACAATGAGCAGTTCTTC

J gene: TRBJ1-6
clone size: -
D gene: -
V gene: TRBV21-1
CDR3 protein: CASSKRAREGENNSPLHF
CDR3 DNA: TGTGCCAGCAGCAAAAGGGCCCGTGAGGGAGAGAATAATTCACCCCTCCACTTT

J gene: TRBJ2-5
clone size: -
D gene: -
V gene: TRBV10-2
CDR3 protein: CASSGPNRETQYF
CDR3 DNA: TGCGCCAGCAGTGGCCCCAACAGGGAGACCCAGTACTTC